These 4 T cell receptor beta chains came from one sample sequenced in a study of blood T cell repertoires in COVID-19. The protocol was immunoSEQ multiplex PCR, while the TCRdb copy is restricted to in-frame clones and leaves out a portion. The table records roughly 120,000 clones, more than 70% of them present only once. Sequenced sample: peripheral blood. These receptor sequences come from a woman between 45 and 60 years old with acute or convalescent COVID-19.

Only a few counts were recorded for this clone. J is TRBJ2-5 and V is TRBV29-1; D is ambiguous. V was clipped by 7 bases and J by 5 bases, with 14 bases between them. Per the germline V gene, CDR1 is SQVTM and CDR2 is ANQGSEA. There are 12 residues in the CDR3. CDR3 bases: TGCAGCGGGTCAGAGGAGATGGAGACCCAGTACTTC. Translated: CSGSEEMETQYF.

The chain carries TRBV6-2 or TRBV6-3 and TRBJ2-7; D may be TRBD1 (6 bases). The CDR3 runs to 16 residues. V was clipped by 5 bases and J by 2 bases, with 19 bases between them. The germline V gene encodes CDR1 MNHEY and CDR2 SVGEGT. CDR3 nucleotides: TGTGCCAGCAGTGATAGGAATTCCGGGACACCCTACGAGCAGTACTTC. This codes for CASSDRNSGTPYEQYF.

This chain joins TRBV7-9 and TRBJ2-5, with D possibly TRBD2 on 7 matching bases. The CDR3 contains 14 residues. The V end lost 10 bases, the J end lost 5 bases, and 20 bases lay between the germline ends. Germline V gives CDR1 SEHNR, CDR2 FQNEAQ (reference sequence). The CDR3 region is CATLLLGGPETQYF. CDR3 DNA: TGTGCCACCCTCTTATTGGGGGGGCCGGAGACCCAGTACTTC.

This chain joins TRBV10-1 and TRBJ2-2; TRBD2 matches 8 bases. Losses at the gene ends were 3 bases for V and 2 bases for J; bases not matched to a gene: 5. Per germline, CDR1 WNHNN and CDR2 SYGVQD (reference sequence). This CDR3 is 16 amino acids long. The CDR3 nucleotides are TGCGCCAGCAGTGAAGGCGGGGGGCTTAACACCGGGGAGCTGTTTTTT. Translated: CASSEGGGLNTGELFF.